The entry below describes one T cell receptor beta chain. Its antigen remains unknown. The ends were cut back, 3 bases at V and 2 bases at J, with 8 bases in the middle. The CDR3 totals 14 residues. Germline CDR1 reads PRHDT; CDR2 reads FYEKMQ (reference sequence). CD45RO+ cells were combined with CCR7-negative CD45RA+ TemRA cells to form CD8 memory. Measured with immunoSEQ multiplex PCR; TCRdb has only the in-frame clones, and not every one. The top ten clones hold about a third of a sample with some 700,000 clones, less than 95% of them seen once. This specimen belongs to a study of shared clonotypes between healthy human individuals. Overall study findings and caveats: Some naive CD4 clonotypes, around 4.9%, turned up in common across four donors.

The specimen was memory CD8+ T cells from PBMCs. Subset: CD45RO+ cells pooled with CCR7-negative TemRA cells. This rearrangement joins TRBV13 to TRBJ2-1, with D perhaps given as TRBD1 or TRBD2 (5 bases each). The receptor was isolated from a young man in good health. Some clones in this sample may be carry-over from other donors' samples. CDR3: CASSLRGPYNEQFF. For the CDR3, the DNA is TGTGCCAGCAGCTTGAGGGGCCCCTACAATGAGCAGTTCTTC.